This T cell receptor beta chain came from a study of shared clonotypes between healthy human individuals. Study-level points and caveats: The sole specimen, blood, was sampled, and tissue repertoires likely differ.

To note about this clone: The antigen is unknown.

The data were produced by immunoSEQ multiplex PCR, yet TCRdb's version contains in-frame clones alone and is incomplete. The sample contains around 2.1 million clones, about 92% of which appear only once. Terminally differentiated effector memory CD45RA+ cells were excluded by CCR7 positive selection of CD45RO-negative cells. There were only Caucasian adults among the donors, and all lived in Nashville, Tennessee. The clonotype originates from a man in his late teens or twenties in good health. Some clones in this sample may be carry-over from other donors' samples. The sample consisted of naive CD8+ T cells from PBMCs.

CDR3 region: CASSSRLNTEAFF. CDR3 coding DNA: TGTGCCAGCAGCTCTCGACTGAACACTGAAGCTTTCTTT. V gene TRBV7-9 combines with J gene TRBJ1-1, with D unclear. V lost 4 bases, J lost 0 bases, and 6 bases lay in between. This CDR3 region has 13 residues. Germline CDR1 is SEHNR and CDR2 is FQNEAQ (reference sequence). Drawing the rest from reference TRBV7-9 and TRBJ1-1, the complete variable domain is DTGVSQNPRHKITKRGQNVTFRCDPISEHNRLYWYRQTLGQGPEFLTYFQNEAQLEKSRLLSDRFSAERPKGSFSTLEIQRTEQGDSAMYLCASSSRLNTEAFFGQGTRLTVV.